This TCR beta chain was recovered during a study of blood T cell repertoires in COVID-19. The ends lost 4 bases at V and 3 bases at J; junction bases unmatched: 2. The CDR3 sequence is 14 residues long. CDR1 is KGHDR and CDR2 is SFDVKD in the germline V gene. The count of this clone is one. Profiling relied on immunoSEQ multiplex PCR, and the TCRdb table lists in-frame clones only, not all of them. The table has around 150,000 clones, approximately 90% seen once. The sample comprised peripheral blood. The rearrangement joins TRBV24-1 to TRBJ2-3; 8 bases map to TRBD2. This clonotype was obtained from a human donor with COVID-19, enrolled during active disease. The donor label of this sample is uncertain. The CDR3 DNA is TGTGCCACCAGTGAGGGCGGGAGGACAGATACGCAGTATTTT. Protein sequence: CATSEGGRTDTQYF.